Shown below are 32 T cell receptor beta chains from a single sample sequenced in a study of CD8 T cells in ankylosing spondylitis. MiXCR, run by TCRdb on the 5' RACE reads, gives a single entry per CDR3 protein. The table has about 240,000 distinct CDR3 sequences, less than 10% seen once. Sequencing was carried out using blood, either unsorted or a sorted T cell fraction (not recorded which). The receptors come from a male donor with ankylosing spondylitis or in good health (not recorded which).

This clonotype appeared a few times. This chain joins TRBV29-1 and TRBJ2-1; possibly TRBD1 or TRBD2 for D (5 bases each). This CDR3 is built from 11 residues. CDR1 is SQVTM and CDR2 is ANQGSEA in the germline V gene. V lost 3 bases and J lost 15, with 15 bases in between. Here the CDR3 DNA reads TGCAGCGTTGAGGGGCCGGGGTTGCTGTTCTTC. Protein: CSVEGPGLLFF.

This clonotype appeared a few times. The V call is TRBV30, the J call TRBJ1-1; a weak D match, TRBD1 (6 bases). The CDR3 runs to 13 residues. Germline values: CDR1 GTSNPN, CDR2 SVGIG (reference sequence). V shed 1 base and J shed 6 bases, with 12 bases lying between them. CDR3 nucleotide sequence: TGTGCCTGGAGTGGGGGGGGCAGGTCTGAAGCTTTCTTT. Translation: CAWSGGGRSEAFF.

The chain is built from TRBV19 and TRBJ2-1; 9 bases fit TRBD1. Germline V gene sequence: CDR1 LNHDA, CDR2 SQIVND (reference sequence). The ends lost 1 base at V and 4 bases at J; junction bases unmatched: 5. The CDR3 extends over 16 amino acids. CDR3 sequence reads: CASSIGTGGPYNEQFF. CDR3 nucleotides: TGTGCCAGTAGTATAGGTACAGGGGGCCCTTACAATGAGCAGTTCTTC.

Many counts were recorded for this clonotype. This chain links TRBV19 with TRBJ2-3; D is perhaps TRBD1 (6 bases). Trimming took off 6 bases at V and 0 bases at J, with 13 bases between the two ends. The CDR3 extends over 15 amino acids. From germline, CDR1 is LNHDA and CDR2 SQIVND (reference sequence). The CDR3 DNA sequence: TGTGCCAGTAGCAAGGGGGATCTCAGCACAGATACGCAGTATTTT. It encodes CASSKGDLSTDTQYF. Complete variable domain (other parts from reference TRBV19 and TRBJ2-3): DGGITQSPKYLFRKEGQNVTLSCEQNLNHDAMYWYRQDPGQGLRLIYYSQIVNDFQKGDIAEGYSVSREKKESFPLTVTSAQKNPTAFYLCASSKGDLSTDTQYFGPGTRLTVL.

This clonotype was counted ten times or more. CDR3 bases: TGTGCCAGCAGCGTTGGAGCCTACGAGCAGTACTTC. It specifies CASSVGAYEQYF. The rearrangement uses TRBV7-9 and TRBJ2-7; D gene uncertain. The CDR3 sequence is 12 residues long. Germline V gene sequence: CDR1 SEHNR, CDR2 FQNEAQ (reference sequence). Trimming removed 5 bases at V and 2 bases at J, with 7 bases between.

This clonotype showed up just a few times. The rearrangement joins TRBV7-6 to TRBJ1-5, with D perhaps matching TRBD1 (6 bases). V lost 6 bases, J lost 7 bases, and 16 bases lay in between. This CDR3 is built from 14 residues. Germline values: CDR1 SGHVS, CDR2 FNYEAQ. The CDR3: CASSLDSRGQPQHF. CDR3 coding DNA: TGTGCCAGCAGTCTGGACAGCAGGGGACAGCCCCAGCATTTT.

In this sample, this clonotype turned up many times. The CDR3, as DNA: TGTGCCAGCAGCTTGGACCTGGCGCCTGGCTACACCTTC. Its protein product is CASSLDLAPGYTF. The chain combines TRBV7-2 with TRBJ1-2; D not certain. Trimming shortened V by 3 bases and J by 7 bases, and 12 bases separated the two germline ends. This CDR3 region has 13 residues. Looked up from germline, CDR1 is SGHTA and CDR2 is FQGNSA. The complete variable domain, with remaining parts taken from reference TRBV7-2 and TRBJ1-2, reads GAGVSQSPSNKVTEKGKDVELRCDPISGHTALYWYRQSLGQGLEFLIYFQGNSAPDKSGLPSDRFSAERTGGSVSTLTIQRTQQEDSAVYLCASSLDLAPGYTFGSGTRLTVV.

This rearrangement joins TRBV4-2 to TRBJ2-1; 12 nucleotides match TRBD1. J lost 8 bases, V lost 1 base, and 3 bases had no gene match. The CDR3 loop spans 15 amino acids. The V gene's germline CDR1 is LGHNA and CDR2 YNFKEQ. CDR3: CASSQVGTGGDEQFF. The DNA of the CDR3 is TGTGCCAGCAGCCAAGTGGGGACAGGGGGCGATGAGCAGTTCTTC.

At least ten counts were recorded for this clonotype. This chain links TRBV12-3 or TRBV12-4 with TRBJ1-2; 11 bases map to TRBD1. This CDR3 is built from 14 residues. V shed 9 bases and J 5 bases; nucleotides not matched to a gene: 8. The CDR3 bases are TGTGCCAGTTTTGGAGGGACAGGGGGATATGGCTACACCTTC. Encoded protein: CASFGGTGGYGYTF.

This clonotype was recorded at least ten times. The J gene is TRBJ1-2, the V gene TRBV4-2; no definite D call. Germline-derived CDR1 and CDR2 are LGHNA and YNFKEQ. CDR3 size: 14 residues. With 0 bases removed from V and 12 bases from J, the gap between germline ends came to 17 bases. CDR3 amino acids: CASSQDASQDGHTF. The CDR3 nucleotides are TGTGCCAGCAGCCAAGATGCATCCCAGGACGGCCACACCTTC.

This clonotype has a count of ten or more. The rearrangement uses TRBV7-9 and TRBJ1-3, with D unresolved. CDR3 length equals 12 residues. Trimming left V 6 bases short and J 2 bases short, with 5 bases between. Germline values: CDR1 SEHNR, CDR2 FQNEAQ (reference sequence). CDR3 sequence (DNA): TGTGCCAGCAGGGAAGCTGGAAACACCATATATTTT. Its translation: CASREAGNTIYF.

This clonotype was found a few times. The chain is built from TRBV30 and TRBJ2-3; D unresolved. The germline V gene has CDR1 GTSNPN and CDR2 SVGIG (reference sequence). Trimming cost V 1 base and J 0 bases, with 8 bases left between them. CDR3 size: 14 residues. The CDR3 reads CAWSGASSTDTQYF. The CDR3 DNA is TGTGCCTGGAGTGGGGCGTCGAGCACAGATACGCAGTATTTT.

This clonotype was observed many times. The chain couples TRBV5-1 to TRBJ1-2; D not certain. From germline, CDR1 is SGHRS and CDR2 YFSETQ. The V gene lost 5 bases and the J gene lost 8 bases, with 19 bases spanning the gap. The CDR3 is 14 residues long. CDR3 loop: CASRVEASPGGYTF. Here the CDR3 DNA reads TGCGCCAGCAGGGTTGAGGCCTCACCGGGAGGCTACACCTTC.

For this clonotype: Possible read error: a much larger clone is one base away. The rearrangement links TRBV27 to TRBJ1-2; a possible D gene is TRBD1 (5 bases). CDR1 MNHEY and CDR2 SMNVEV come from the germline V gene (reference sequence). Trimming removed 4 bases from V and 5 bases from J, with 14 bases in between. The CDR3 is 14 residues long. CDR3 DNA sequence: TGTGCCAGCAGTTCTACGGGGCATTCTTATGGCTACACCTTC. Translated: CASSSTGHSYGYTF.

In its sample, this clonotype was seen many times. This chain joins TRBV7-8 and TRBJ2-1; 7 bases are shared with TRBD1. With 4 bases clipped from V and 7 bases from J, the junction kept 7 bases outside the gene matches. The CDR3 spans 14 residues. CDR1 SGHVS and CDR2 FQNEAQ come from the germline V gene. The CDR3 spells CASSSDRPPNEQFF. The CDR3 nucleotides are TGTGCCAGCAGCTCGGACAGGCCCCCGAATGAGCAGTTCTTC.

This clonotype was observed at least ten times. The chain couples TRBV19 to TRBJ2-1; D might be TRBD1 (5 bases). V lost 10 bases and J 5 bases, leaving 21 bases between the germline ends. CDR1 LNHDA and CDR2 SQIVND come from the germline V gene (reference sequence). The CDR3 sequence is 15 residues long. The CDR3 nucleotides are TGTGCCACCACGAAGGGGCAGGGTTCCCACAATGAGCAGTTCTTC. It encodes CATTKGQGSHNEQFF.

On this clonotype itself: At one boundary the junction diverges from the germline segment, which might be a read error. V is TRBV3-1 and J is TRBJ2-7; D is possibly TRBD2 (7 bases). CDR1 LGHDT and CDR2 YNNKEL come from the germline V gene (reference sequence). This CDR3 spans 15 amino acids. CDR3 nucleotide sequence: TGTGCCACCAGCCAAGACGGGGGGCCCTCCTACGAGCAGTACTTC. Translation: CATSQDGGPSYEQYF.

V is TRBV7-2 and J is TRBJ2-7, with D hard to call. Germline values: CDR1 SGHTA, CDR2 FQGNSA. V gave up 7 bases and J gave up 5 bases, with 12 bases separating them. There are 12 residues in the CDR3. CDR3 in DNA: TGTGCCAGCATTGCGGCCGCGGACGAGCAGTACTTC. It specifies CASIAAADEQYF.

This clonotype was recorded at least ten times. The CDR3 is CSARDRIRARGYNEQFF. In nucleotides, the CDR3 is TGCAGTGCTAGAGATCGAATAAGGGCCAGGGGATACAATGAGCAGTTCTTC. The chain carries TRBV20-1 and TRBJ2-1, with D possibly matching TRBD1 (6 bases). Germline-derived CDR1 and CDR2 are DFQATT and SNEGSKA (reference sequence). The CDR3 covers 17 residues. The V end was cut by 0 bases, the J end by 4 bases, with 19 bases between.

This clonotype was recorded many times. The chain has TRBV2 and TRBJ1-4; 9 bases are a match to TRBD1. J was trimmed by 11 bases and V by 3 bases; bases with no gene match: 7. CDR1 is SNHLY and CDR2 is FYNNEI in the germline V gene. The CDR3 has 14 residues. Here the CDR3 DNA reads TGTGCCAGCAGTGAGGAACAGGGGGCGGTGAAACTGTTTTTT. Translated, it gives CASSEEQGAVKLFF. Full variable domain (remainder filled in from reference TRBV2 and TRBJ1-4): EPEVTQTPSHQVTQMGQEVILRCVPISNHLYFYWYRQILGQKVEFLVSFYNNEISEKSEIFDDQFSVERPDGSNFTLKIRSTKLEDSAMYFCASSEEQGAVKLFFGSGTQLSVL.

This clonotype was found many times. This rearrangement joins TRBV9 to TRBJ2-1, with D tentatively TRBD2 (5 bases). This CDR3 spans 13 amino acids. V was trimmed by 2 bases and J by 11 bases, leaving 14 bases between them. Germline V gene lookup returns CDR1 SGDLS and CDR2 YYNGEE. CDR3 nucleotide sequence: TGTGCCAGCAGCGTTGGGGAGAATCGGAAGCAGTTCTTC. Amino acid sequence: CASSVGENRKQFF.

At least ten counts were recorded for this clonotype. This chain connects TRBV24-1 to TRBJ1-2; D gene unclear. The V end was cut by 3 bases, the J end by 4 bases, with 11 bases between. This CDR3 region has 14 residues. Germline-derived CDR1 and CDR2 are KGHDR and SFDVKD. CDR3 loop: CATSDGESIYGYTF. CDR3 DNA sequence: TGTGCCACCAGTGATGGAGAGTCTATCTATGGCTACACCTTC.

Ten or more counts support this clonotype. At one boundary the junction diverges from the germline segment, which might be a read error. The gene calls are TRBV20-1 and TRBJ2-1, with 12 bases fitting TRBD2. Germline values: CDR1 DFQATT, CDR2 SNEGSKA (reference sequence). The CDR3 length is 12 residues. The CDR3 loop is CSARDRLAGAYF. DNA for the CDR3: TGCAGTGCTAGAGATCGACTAGCGGGGGCCTACTTC.

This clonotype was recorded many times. The CDR3 region has the DNA TGTGCCAGCAGCCCTCACTCGGGGGGGTACGGGGAGCTGTTTTTT. Protein: CASSPHSGGYGELFF. V is TRBV6-1 and J is TRBJ2-2; TRBD2 matches 8 bases. Trimming cost V 6 bases and J 7 bases; bases outside gene matches: 10. The germline CDR1 and CDR2 sequences are MNHNS and SASEGT. The CDR3 has 15 residues.

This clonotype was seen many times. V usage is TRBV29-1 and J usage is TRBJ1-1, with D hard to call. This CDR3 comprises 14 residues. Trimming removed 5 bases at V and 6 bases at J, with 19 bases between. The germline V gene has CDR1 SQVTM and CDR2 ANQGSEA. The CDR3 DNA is TGCAGCGTTCCCAGGAAGGACGAGGTGTCTGAAGCTTTCTTT. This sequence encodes CSVPRKDEVSEAFF. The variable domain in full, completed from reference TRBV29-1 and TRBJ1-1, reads SAVISQKPSRDICQRGTSLTIQCQVDSQVTMMFWYRQQPGQSLTLIATANQGSEATYESGFVIDKFPISRPNLTFSTLTVSNMSPEDSSIYLCSVPRKDEVSEAFFGQGTRLTVV.

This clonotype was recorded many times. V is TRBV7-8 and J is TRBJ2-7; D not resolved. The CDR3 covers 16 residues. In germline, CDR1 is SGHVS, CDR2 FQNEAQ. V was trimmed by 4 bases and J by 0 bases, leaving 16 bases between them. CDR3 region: CASSSRRPPTSYEQYF. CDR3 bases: TGTGCCAGCAGCTCTCGTCGGCCCCCAACCTCCTACGAGCAGTACTTC.

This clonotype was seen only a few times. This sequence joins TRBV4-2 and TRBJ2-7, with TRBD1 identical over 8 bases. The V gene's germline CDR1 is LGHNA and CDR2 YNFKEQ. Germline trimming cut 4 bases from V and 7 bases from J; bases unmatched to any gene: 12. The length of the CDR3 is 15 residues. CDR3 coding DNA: TGTGCCAGCAGCCCCCGCGCCCAGGGGGCGTATGAGCAGTACTTC. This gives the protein CASSPRAQGAYEQYF.

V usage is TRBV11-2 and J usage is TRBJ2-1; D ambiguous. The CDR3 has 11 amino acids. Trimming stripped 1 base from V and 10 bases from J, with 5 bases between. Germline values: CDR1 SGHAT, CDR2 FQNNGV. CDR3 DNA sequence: TGTGCCAGCAGCTTAGCGGCAGAGCAGTTCTTC. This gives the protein CASSLAAEQFF.

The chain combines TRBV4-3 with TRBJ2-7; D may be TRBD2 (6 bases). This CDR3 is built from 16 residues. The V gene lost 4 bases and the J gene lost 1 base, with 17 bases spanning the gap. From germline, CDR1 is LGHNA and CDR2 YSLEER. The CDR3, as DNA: TGCGCCAGCAGCCCCCTCGTTGGGGGGTTTTCCTACGAGCAGTACTTC. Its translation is CASSPLVGGFSYEQYF.

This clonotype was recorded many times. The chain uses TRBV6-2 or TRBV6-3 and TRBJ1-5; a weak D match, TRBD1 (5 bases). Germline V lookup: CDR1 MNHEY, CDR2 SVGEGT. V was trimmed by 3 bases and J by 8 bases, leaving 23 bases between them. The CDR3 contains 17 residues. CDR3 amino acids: CASSYARGELSSEPQHF. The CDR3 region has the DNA TGTGCCAGCAGTTATGCCCGGGGCGAATTATCAAGTGAGCCCCAGCATTTT.

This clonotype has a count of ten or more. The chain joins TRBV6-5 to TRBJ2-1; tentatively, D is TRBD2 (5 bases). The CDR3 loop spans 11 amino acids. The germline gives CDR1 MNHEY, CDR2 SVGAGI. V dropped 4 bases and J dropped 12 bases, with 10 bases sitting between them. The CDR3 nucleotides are TGTGCCAGCAGTTCCATACGGGGGCAGTTCTTC. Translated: CASSSIRGQFF.

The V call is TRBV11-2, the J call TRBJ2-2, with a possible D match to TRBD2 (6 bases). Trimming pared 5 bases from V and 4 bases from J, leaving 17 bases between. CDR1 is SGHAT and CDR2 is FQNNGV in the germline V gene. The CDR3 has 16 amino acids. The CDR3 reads CASSASGEVVTGELFF. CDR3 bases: TGTGCCAGCAGCGCGTCGGGGGAGGTGGTCACCGGGGAGCTGTTTTTT.